The sequence of this T cell receptor (beta chain) was determined in a study of shared clonotypes between healthy human individuals (dated by TCRdb to the early 2020s). Context from the whole study: The cohort included three men and two women between 18 and 49 years of age. For each donor, CD4 naive and CD4 memory were each given three plates, CD8 naive was given two plates, and CD8 memory was given one plate. To estimate repertoire size and how much clonotypes are shared between individuals, the study performed deep sequencing of blood TCR repertoires from roughly five healthy adults. Libraries were prepared and TCR repertoires were sequenced by different laboratories using diverse techniques, in order to increase sequencing depth and limit assay-specific biases. Each donor's leukapheresis produced roughly between roughly 0.85 and 10 billion PBMCs. What the study reported, not specific to this receptor: Higher generation probabilities were observed for clonotypes shared by all four sorted-subset donors than for non-shared clonotypes. Rarefaction of sorted-subset datasets indicated incomplete sequencing despite the large sequencing depth. Estimated clonotype richness was generally larger for naive than for memory subsets. Sampling was restricted to blood, and TCR repertoires in tissues likely differ from the TCR repertoires found in blood. Across four donors, about 4.5% of naive CD4, around 3.5% of naive CD8, 2% to 2.5% of memory CD4, and under 0.45% of memory CD8 clonotypes were shared. Pairwise subsampling led to the expectation that sequencing depth would affect the degree of clonotype sharing among donors. Because the study included a small number of donors, the genetic and exposure-history diversity represented was limited.

Using the deep immunoSEQ assay, TCR CDR3 regions were amplified from genomic DNA by multiplex PCR. For each cell subset, the extracted genomic DNA was distributed evenly across all wells of several immunoSEQ 96-well plates, and each plate served as one replicate. Each replicate PCR for sorted subsets received around 0.2 ug genomic DNA, equal to about 30,000 T cell genomes. The purified libraries were quantified using a Qubit 3.0 fluorometer, sized with a Bioanalyzer 2100, and then quantified again using the KAPA Library Quantification kit. Each immunoSEQ 96-well plate was sequenced on its own single-read 150-cycle Illumina NextSeq 550 flow cell. Per the source publication's procedure: Because only junctional sequences without quality scores were contained in the immunoSEQ output, filtering matching that applied to full-length reads could not be performed. To assign V/J genes and CDR3, sequences were annotated against IMGT germline references using PyIR, a Python wrapper for IgBLAST v1.9. Reads were removed for weak V/J assignments (E-value above 1e-6), missing CDR3, stop codons, out-of-frame junctions, or ambiguous translated residues. V3J clonotypes were defined as sequences sharing an identical inferred V gene, J gene, and CDR3 amino acid sequence. Percentage overlap between repertoires was calculated by dividing the number of shared unique clonotypes by the size of the smaller repertoire. Three approaches were used to assess repertoire richness: RTK rarefaction, the Chao1 estimator, and Recon v2.1 estimates of unobserved clonotypes. Generation probabilities were computed with OLGA for all TCRbeta clonotypes obtained by the gDNA method from several donors. Entries here come from immuneACCESS through TCRdb and include only in-frame sequences with V and J called. Some clones fail to appear in such tables; in the studies checked, an unresolved V gene covers under half of the shortfall, and the cause of the remainder is unknown. The V and J calls and the clone size are those of that table, but D and trimming were determined from the DNA. The sample contains some 700,000 clones, around 90% of them found a single time. Of the sample, 30% to 35% falls within the top ten clones.

The germline V gene specifies SQVTM as CDR1 and ANQGSEA as CDR2. Inclusive of the bounding cysteine and phenylalanine, the CDR3 is 14 residues long. Just CDR3 DNA is preserved here, 42 bases in frame from base 1. Concerning this clone: Its antigen specificity is not known. Base-call qualities are not available, and no considerably larger clone is one nucleotide away.

Donors were healthy HIV-negative adults with no recently reported acute infections or vaccinations. Every donor was a Caucasian adult living in Nashville, Tennessee, USA. CD8 memory samples combined magnetically selected CD45RO+ cells with CCR7-negative CD45RA+ effector memory (TemRA) cells. Blood was obtained by leukapheresis, after which PBMCs were separated by Ficoll-Histopaque density gradient centrifugation and cryopreserved in liquid nitrogen vapor phase. Analytical flow cytometry was used to check the purity and quantity of every magnetically sorted T cell population. Genomic DNA was isolated from every sorted fraction and measured by UV absorbance on a Nanodrop 2000c.

The chain is assembled from TRBV29-1 and TRBJ2-3; perhaps TRBD2 is the D gene, with 6 bases matching. Sequences were obtained from memory CD8+ T cells from PBMCs. The sample's cell subset or site label, in plain terms: CD45RO+ cells pooled with CCR7-negative TemRA cells. This clonotype was obtained from a man between 18 and 35 years old in good health. Some clones in this sample may be carry-over from other donors' samples. In nucleotide form, the sequence is TGCAGTCCTTTTGGGCTAGCGAGCACAGATACGCAGTATTTT. Translated, it gives CSPFGLASTDTQYF.